This entry lists 18 T cell receptor beta chains sequenced from one sample in a study of T-cell reconstitution after alpha-beta-depleted transplantation in children (dated by TCRdb to the mid-2010s). To prepare the library, PCR was applied. Sequencing was performed on an Illumina HiSeq 2500. TCR libraries were prepared with molecular barcoding, using unique molecular identifiers to normalize TCRbeta repertoire quantification. TCRdb redid the processing of the public reads, applying fastp at Q25 and MiXCR, and retained in-frame beta chains. For every CDR3 protein sequence, its rows merge into one entry that carries the most common genes and DNA. The sample data list approximately 590,000 distinct CDR3 sequences, and about 10% of these were observed just once. The leading ten clones occupy 4% to 5% of the sample. Sequenced material: PBMCs from the stem cell graft donor, taken from the stem cell graft. The receptor source for this set is a human donor who donated a stem cell graft to a child with acute myeloid leukemia.

This clonotype was counted between two and nine times. The chain uses TRBV5-1 and TRBJ1-4; D gene uncertain. V lost 2 bases, J lost 3 bases, and 8 bases lay in between. This CDR3 comprises 14 residues. The germline V gene encodes CDR1 SGHRS and CDR2 YFSETQ. This CDR3 reads CASSLTTSNEKLFF. Here the CDR3 DNA reads TGCGCCAGCAGCTTAACGACTTCTAATGAAAAACTGTTTTTT. The full variable domain, rest sourced from reference TRBV5-1 and TRBJ1-4, is KAGVTQTPRYLIKTRGQQVTLSCSPISGHRSVSWYQQTPGQGLQFLFEYFSETQRNKGNFPGRFSGRQFSNSRSEMNVSTLELGDSALYLCASSLTTSNEKLFFGSGTQLSVL.

The chain links TRBV9 to TRBJ2-7; 9 positions agree with TRBD2. J gave up 3 bases and V 0 bases, and 1 base lay outside the gene matches. The CDR3 totals 14 residues. Germline V CDR1 and CDR2: SGDLS, YYNGEE. The CDR3 spells CASSVAAGGYEQYF. DNA for the CDR3: TGTGCCAGCAGCGTAGCAGCGGGGGGCTACGAGCAGTACTTC.

This clonotype has more than one count but fewer than ten. Just one base apart from a much larger clone, this may be a read error. The gene calls are TRBV6-2 or TRBV6-3 and TRBJ1-1; unclear D gene. The CDR3 contains 12 residues. Trimming removed 0 bases from V and 5 bases from J, with 4 bases in between. CDR1 is MNHEY and CDR2 is SVGEGT in the germline V gene. CDR3 coding DNA: TGTGCCAGCAGTTACTCGAGGACTGAAGCTTTCTTT. Encoded protein: CASSYSRTEAFF.

The chain couples TRBV11-2 to TRBJ2-6; D is unclear. The CDR3 is 18 residues long. Germline lookup yields CDR1 SGHAT and CDR2 FQNNGV. With 5 bases removed from V and 0 bases from J, the gap between germline ends came to 17 bases. The CDR3 DNA is TGTGCCAGCAGCCCAATGCGGAGCCCGAGCTCTGGGGCCAACGTCCTGACTTTC. It yields the protein CASSPMRSPSSGANVLTF. Variable domain in full (rest from reference TRBV11-2 and TRBJ2-6): EAGVAQSPRYKIIEKRQSVAFWCNPISGHATLYWYQQILGQGPKLLIQFQNNGVVDDSQLPKDRFSAERLKGVDSTLKIQPAKLEDSAVYLCASSPMRSPSSGANVLTFGAGSRLTVL.

V and J are TRBV5-1 and TRBJ2-2; D uncertain. This CDR3 spans 14 amino acids. V dropped 8 bases and J dropped 5 bases, with 16 bases sitting between them. Per the germline V gene, CDR1 is SGHRS and CDR2 is YFSETQ. The CDR3 DNA is TGCGCCAGTACAAACCGGAGCATGACCGGGGAGCTGTTTTTT. It specifies CASTNRSMTGELFF.

The genes are TRBV27 and TRBJ2-7, with 8 bases that match TRBD1. V was clipped by 5 bases and J by 1 base; unmatched bases: 16. The CDR3 is made up of 18 amino acids. Germline V gene lookup returns CDR1 MNHEY and CDR2 SMNVEV (reference sequence). CDR3 protein: CASSPTPLGQAYSYEQYF. The DNA for the CDR3 is TGTGCCAGCAGTCCCACCCCCCTGGGACAGGCTTATTCCTACGAGCAGTACTTC.

V usage is TRBV4-3 and J usage is TRBJ2-7, with 9 bases lining up with TRBD2. CDR1 LGHNA and CDR2 YSLEER come from the germline V gene. Trimming cost V 0 bases and J 3 bases; bases outside gene matches: 6. The CDR3 is made up of 16 amino acids. CDR3 region: CASSQEYGTSIYEQYF. As DNA, the CDR3 is TGCGCCAGCAGCCAAGAATACGGGACTAGCATCTACGAGCAGTACTTC.

On this clonotype: Germline and junction disagree at one end, which may indicate a read error. The chain uses TRBV7-7 and TRBJ2-7; tentative D call: TRBD1 (8 bases). CDR3 length: 15 residues. Germline-derived CDR1 and CDR2 are SSHAT and FNYEAQ (reference sequence). The CDR3: CASSPTGGGAGEQYF. In DNA form, the CDR3 reads TGTGCTAGCAGCCCAACAGGGGGGGGTGCGGGCGAGCAGTACTTC.

This rearrangement joins TRBV6-6 to TRBJ2-7; D possibly corresponds to TRBD1 (6 bases). The germline CDR1 and CDR2 sequences are MNHNY and SVGAGI (reference sequence). The CDR3 extends over 13 amino acids. V was clipped by 7 bases and J by 6 bases, with 16 bases between them. The CDR3 reads CASNQGTAGEQYF. CDR3 nucleotides: TGTGCCAGCAACCAGGGGACGGCGGGCGAGCAGTACTTC.

This clonotype has ten or more counts. The CDR3 DNA is TGCAGTGCTAGAGATGAGCTAGCGGGAGCGGTAGAGACCCAGTACTTC. This sequence encodes CSARDELAGAVETQYF. The chain uses TRBV20-1 and TRBJ2-5, with TRBD2 matching 10 bases. J was trimmed by 4 bases and V by 0 bases; bases with no gene match: 8. Germline assignment: CDR1 DFQATT and CDR2 SNEGSKA (reference sequence). The length of the CDR3 is 16 residues.

This clonotype was seen many times. This chain joins TRBV29-1 and TRBJ2-7; weak D call: TRBD1 (6 bases). The CDR3 is 16 amino acids. Trimming removed 4 bases from V and 4 bases from J, with 23 bases in between. Germline-derived CDR1 and CDR2 are SQVTM and ANQGSEA. CDR3: CSVVTQATGKSYEQYF. DNA of the CDR3: TGCAGCGTTGTCACTCAGGCTACAGGGAAAAGTTACGAGCAGTACTTC.

The CDR3 nucleotides are TGTGCCTGGAGGGTGGGACTAGGGATGATGGATACGCAGTATTTT. Residues: CAWRVGLGMMDTQYF. The chain has TRBV30 and TRBJ2-3; 8 nucleotides agree with TRBD2. The CDR3 totals 15 residues. Germline trimming cut 3 bases from V and 6 bases from J; bases unmatched to any gene: 11. Germline CDR1 reads GTSNPN; CDR2 reads SVGIG (reference sequence).

Only a few counts were recorded for this clonotype. This chain connects TRBV12-3 or TRBV12-4 to TRBJ1-4; the match to TRBD1 covers 10 bases. This CDR3 has 15 residues. The V and J ends lost 6 bases and 6 bases, in that order; junction bases with no gene match: 7. The CDR3 loop reads CASSLGGQGYEKLFF. CDR3 coding DNA: TGTGCCAGCAGCCTCGGGGGACAGGGGTATGAAAAACTGTTTTTT.

As concerns this clonotype: The final CDR3 position lacks the conserved phenylalanine or tryptophan, pointing to a likely read error. The V call is TRBV24-1, the J call TRBJ2-5; no clear D. CDR1 KGHDR and CDR2 SFDVKD come from the germline V gene. The CDR3 is 14 residues long. With 3 bases removed from V and 7 bases from J, the gap between germline ends came to 14 bases. CDR3 nucleotides: TGTGCCACCAGTGATCGGGCCCCAAGAGGGACCCAGTACTTG. Its translation is CATSDRAPRGTQYL.

This clonotype appeared a few times. The chain uses TRBV7-2 and TRBJ1-1; D is possibly TRBD1 (5 bases). Germline CDR1 reads SGHTA; CDR2 reads FQGNSA. With 5 bases removed from V and 2 bases from J, the gap between germline ends came to 15 bases. The CDR3 has 15 amino acids. The CDR3 nucleotides read TGTGCCAGCAGCCCCCCCTTCAGGGCTAACACTGAAGCTTTCTTT. Translation gives CASSPPFRANTEAFF. Full variable domain (remainder filled in from reference TRBV7-2 and TRBJ1-1): GAGVSQSPSNKVTEKGKDVELRCDPISGHTALYWYRQSLGQGLEFLIYFQGNSAPDKSGLPSDRFSAERTGGSVSTLTIQRTQQEDSAVYLCASSPPFRANTEAFFGQGTRLTVV.

This clonotype was counted only a few times. The V gene is TRBV20-1, the J gene TRBJ2-7; 9 nucleotides line up with TRBD2. This CDR3 region has 14 residues. Germline assignment: CDR1 DFQATT and CDR2 SNEGSKA (reference sequence). V was pared by 5 bases and J by 2 bases, with 7 bases of the junction left unmatched. CDR3 sequence: CSASIAGDPYEQYF. The CDR3, as DNA: TGCAGTGCTTCCATAGCGGGAGACCCCTACGAGCAGTACTTC.

As DNA, the CDR3 is TGCAGTGCTAGAGGCCCACTCAGGCACACGAACACTGAAGCTTTCTTT. Encoded protein: CSARGPLRHTNTEAFF. The chain carries TRBV20-1 and TRBJ1-1; no reliable D call. This CDR3 is 16 amino acids long. Germline V CDR1 and CDR2: DFQATT, SNEGSKA (reference sequence). Trimming shortened V by 1 base and J by 1 base, and 16 bases separated the two germline ends.

The table lists this clonotype with a few counts. The rearrangement links TRBV20-1 to TRBJ2-7; D is perhaps TRBD2 (6 bases). Germline V lookup: CDR1 DFQATT, CDR2 SNEGSKA (reference sequence). V gave up 1 base and J gave up 3 bases, with 10 bases separating them. The CDR3 is made up of 13 amino acids. The CDR3 here is CSARVRGLYEQYF. For the CDR3, the DNA is TGCAGTGCTAGAGTCCGGGGACTCTACGAGCAGTACTTC.